What follows is one TCR beta chain and its context. Its specificity is unknown. The data originate from a study of identical twins. Healthy Caucasians alone served as donors. Template switching added a universal primer site, and cDNA bore unique molecular identifiers. TCRdb analysed the 5' RACE reads with MiXCR anew, one entry per CDR3 protein. Among about 890,000 distinct CDR3 sequences listed, 9% to 15% were seen once. Points from the study as a whole: Insertions were reduced in abundant cord blood beta clonotypes but not in memory repertoires.

The sample also formed part of further work on yellow fever vaccine responses in identical twins.

Sequencing was carried out using PBMCs. The TCR originated in a woman aged 18-29 years in good health.

CDR3 DNA: TGTGCCAGCAGCCAAGATCCGACTCCCTCTAGCACAGATACGCAGTATTTT. Translating gives CASSQDPTPSSTDTQYF. The chain is built from TRBV4-2 and TRBJ2-3; D remains ambiguous. Trimming left V 0 bases short and J 0 bases short, with 13 bases between. Germline V gene lookup returns CDR1 LGHNA and CDR2 YNFKEQ. The CDR3 contains 17 residues.